These T cell receptor beta chains were read from a single sample in a study of control samples from healthy donors and cancer patients. TCRdb keeps only in-frame clones here, not all; method: immunoSEQ multiplex PCR. Altogether around 170,000 clones are present, around 87% being singletons, with the ten largest covering 1.2% to 1.5%. The specimen sequenced was blood. Receptors originate from a woman between 45 and 65 years old in good health. The CDR3 runs from the conserved cysteine through the conserved F or W. Each record gives: V gene, D gene, J gene, CDR3 DNA, CDR3 protein. A D gene is named only where the DNA matches it firmly.

TRBV6-5	TRBD2	TRBJ2-3	TGTGCCAGCAGAGCTCGCGGGGGGCCCACAGATACGCAGTATTTT	CASRARGGPTDTQYF
TRBV5-1	.	TRBJ1-2	TGCGCCAGCAGCTTGGCCACAAACTCCTATGGCTACACCTTC	CASSLATNSYGYTF
TRBV27	.	TRBJ2-2	TGTGCCAGCAGTTTCTTTCAGATGGGGTTTACCGGGGAGCTGTTTTTT	CASSFFQMGFTGELFF
TRBV18	TRBD1	TRBJ1-1	TGTGCCAGCTCATTAGGACAGGGCAACACTGAAGCTTTCTTT	CASSLGQGNTEAFF
TRBV28	.	TRBJ1-1	TGTGCCAGCAGCCGGACAGCCCAGAACACTGAAGCTTTCTTT	CASSRTAQNTEAFF
TRBV2	TRBD2	TRBJ2-5	TGTGCCAGCAGCCCCCCGTTAGGGCTAGCGGGGGGATCGGGAGAGACCCAGTACTTC	CASSPPLGLAGGSGETQYF
TRBV6-5	TRBD2	TRBJ2-1	TGTGCCAGCAGTTACTCGTCTAGCGGGGGGAATAGGCAGCAGTTCTTC	CASSYSSSGGNRQQFF
TRBV10-3	.	TRBJ1-1	TGTGCCATCAGTGAGTCAGGTGGAAGAGCTTTCTTT	CAISESGGRAFF
TRBV7-2	.	TRBJ2-7	TGTGCCAGCAGCTTAGATATCGGATACGAGCAGTACTTC	CASSLDIGYEQYF
TRBV6-2/TRBV6-3	TRBD1	TRBJ2-7	TGTGCCAGCAGTTTGACAGGGGGTCGCTACGAGCAGTACTTC	CASSLTGGRYEQYF
TRBV28	.	TRBJ1-6	TGTGCCAGCAGCCCTCCCTGGACTTTAGGGAATTCACCCCTCCACTTT	CASSPPWTLGNSPLHF
TRBV13	.	TRBJ1-1	TGTGCCAGCAGCTTAGAGTTTGGAGCTTTCTTT	CASSLEFGAFF
TRBV11-3	.	TRBJ2-2	TGTGCCAGCAGCTTTCCGAACACCGGGGAGCTGTTTTTT	CASSFPNTGELFF
TRBV5-1	.	TRBJ1-3	TGCGCCAGCAGCTTGACAGGGTTCTCTGGAAACACCATATATTTT	CASSLTGFSGNTIYF
TRBV11-1	.	TRBJ2-5	TGTGCCAGCAGCTTAGTAGGCGTTGAAGAGACCCAGTACTTC	CASSLVGVEETQYF